Shown below are 14 T cell receptor beta chains from a single sample sequenced in a study of T-cell reconstitution after alpha-beta-depleted transplantation in children. The TCRbeta library incorporated unique molecular identifiers. One entry per CDR3 protein results from TCRdb running MiXCR on the PCR reads. The sample has 500,000 or so distinct CDR3 sequences; 10% to 12% are singletons. Sequences were derived from PBMCs, mostly from graft donor cells, sampled 180 days after TCRalphabeta/CD19-depleted stem cell transplant. These receptors originate from a female patient aged 2-10 years who had a stem cell transplant for aplastic anemia, so the T cells may come from the graft donor.

The chain couples TRBV7-2 to TRBJ2-7, with D hard to call. The germline V gene encodes CDR1 SGHTA and CDR2 FQGNSA. The CDR3 is 14 residues long. Trimming took off 3 bases at V and 0 bases at J, with 9 bases between the two ends. The CDR3 loop is CASSFPTSSYEQYF. CDR3 in DNA: TGTGCCAGCAGCTTCCCCACCTCCTCCTACGAGCAGTACTTC.

The chain combines TRBV7-9 with TRBJ2-1; possibly TRBD2 for D (6 bases). Per germline, CDR1 SEHNR and CDR2 FQNEAQ (reference sequence). The CDR3 is 15 residues long. Between the trimmed V and J ends, which lost 2 bases and 6 bases, there was a span of 14 bases. CDR3: CASSLRLGLSNEQFF. CDR3 bases: TGTGCCAGCAGCTTAAGACTAGGTCTTTCCAATGAGCAGTTCTTC.

This clonotype has only a few counts. The J gene is TRBJ1-1, the V gene TRBV7-9; no reliable D call. Germline loops: CDR1 SEHNR, CDR2 FQNEAQ (reference sequence). This CDR3 comprises 12 residues. Trimming left V 5 bases short and J 7 bases short, with 11 bases between. The CDR3 DNA reads as TGTGCCAGCAGCCTCAGTGCGTATGAAGCTTTCTTT. Protein sequence: CASSLSAYEAFF.

This clonotype has only a few counts. This rearrangement joins TRBV18 to TRBJ2-7; D uncertain. The length of the CDR3 is 14 residues. The ends were cut back, 0 bases at V and 3 bases at J, with 9 bases in the middle. Germline assignment: CDR1 KGHSH and CDR2 LQKENI. In DNA form, the CDR3 reads TGTGCCAGCTCACCACCTTCACAGTTCTACGAGCAGTACTTC. This sequence encodes CASSPPSQFYEQYF. Looking up the rest from reference TRBV18 and TRBJ2-7 gives the full variable domain: NAGVMQNPRHLVRRRGQEARLRCSPMKGHSHVYWYRQLPEEGLKFMVYLQKENIIDESGMPKERFSAEFPKEGPSILRIQQVVRGDSAAYFCASSPPSQFYEQYFGPGTRLTVT.

The chain joins TRBV5-6 to TRBJ2-2; D could derive from TRBD1 or TRBD2 (5 bases each). The CDR3 sequence is 14 residues long. The V end lost 7 bases, the J end lost 10 bases, and 20 bases lay between the germline ends. CDR1 and CDR2 from the germline V gene are SGHDT and YYEEEE. The CDR3 DNA follows: TGTGCCAGCGGCTGGGGGAGTCGGTTGGAGGAGCTGTTTTTT. It encodes CASGWGSRLEELFF.

J is TRBJ1-1 and V is TRBV30; D is unclear. Germline CDR1 is GTSNPN and CDR2 is SVGIG (reference sequence). This CDR3 has 12 amino acids. Between the trimmed V and J ends, which lost 1 base and 8 bases, there was a span of 11 bases. Here the CDR3 DNA reads TGTGCCTGGAGTGGAGGGTCGAGGGAAGCTTTCTTT. It translates to CAWSGGSREAFF. The whole variable domain, remainder taken from reference TRBV30 and TRBJ1-1, is SQTIHQWPATLVQPVGSPLSLECTVEGTSNPNLYWYRQAAGRGLQLLFYSVGIGQISSEVPQNLSASRPQDRQFILSSKKLLLSDSGFYLCAWSGGSREAFFGQGTRLTVV.

This clonotype was counted between two and nine times. The chain links TRBV10-3 to TRBJ1-2, with a possible D match to TRBD1 (6 bases). V shed 2 bases and J shed 5 bases, with 12 bases lying between them. CDR1 is ENHRY, CDR2 SYGVKD, per germline. The CDR3 consists of 14 residues. Written as DNA, the CDR3 is TGTGCCATCAGTGAGCGGACAGTAGATTATGGCTACACCTTC. Translated: CAISERTVDYGYTF.

This clonotype was picked up a small number of times. DNA of the CDR3: TGTGCCAGCAGTGCTCGGGCGAACACTGAAGCTTTCTTT. This gives the protein CASSARANTEAFF. The chain has TRBV12-3 or TRBV12-4 and TRBJ1-1, with unresolved D. V dropped 5 bases and J dropped 1 base, with 8 bases sitting between them. The CDR3 has 13 residues.

The rearrangement uses TRBV7-6 and TRBJ2-1; 9 bases map to TRBD2. This CDR3 contains 15 residues. CDR1 is SGHVS and CDR2 is FNYEAQ in the germline V gene. J was trimmed by 10 bases and V by 6 bases; bases with no gene match: 13. The CDR3 region is CASRRGGATSGEQFF. In nucleotides, the CDR3 is TGTGCCAGCAGGCGTGGGGGGGCGACTAGCGGCGAGCAGTTCTTC.

V gene TRBV20-1 combines with J gene TRBJ2-7; D possibly corresponds to TRBD2 (6 bases). This CDR3 is 12 amino acids long. Trimming cost V 5 bases and J 6 bases, with 14 bases left between them. From germline, CDR1 is DFQATT and CDR2 SNEGSKA (reference sequence). CDR3 in amino acids: CSAASARIEQYF. CDR3 in DNA: TGCAGTGCTGCTAGCGCGAGGATCGAGCAGTACTTC.

This clonotype was counted only a few times. This sequence joins TRBV5-6 and TRBJ1-2; tentative D call: TRBD1 (5 bases). CDR1 is SGHDT, CDR2 YYEEEE, per germline. With 5 bases removed from V and 0 bases from J, the gap between germline ends came to 14 bases. The CDR3 runs to 15 residues. CDR3 protein: CASSAAAGTNYGYTF. In nucleotides, the CDR3 is TGTGCCAGCAGTGCGGCGGCAGGGACTAACTATGGCTACACCTTC.

This clonotype was counted only a few times. The chain joins TRBV6-2 or TRBV6-3 to TRBJ1-5, with TRBD1 matching 8 bases. V lost 5 bases and J lost 7; bases outside the gene matches: 4. CDR3 length: 13 amino acids. From germline, CDR1 is MNHEY and CDR2 SVGEGT. CDR3 in amino acids: CASSRRQGQPQHF. CDR3 nucleotide sequence: TGTGCCAGCAGTCGGCGACAGGGGCAGCCCCAGCATTTT.

The chain couples TRBV28 to TRBJ1-1; the D is unclear. V was clipped by 3 bases and J by 6 bases, with 17 bases between them. The CDR3 runs to 15 residues. Germline CDR1 reads MDHEN; CDR2 reads SYDVKM. CDR3 amino acids: CASSLYSRVLPEAFF. CDR3 bases: TGTGCCAGCAGTTTGTATTCGCGGGTGCTCCCTGAAGCTTTCTTT.

This clonotype appeared many times. The rearrangement uses TRBV20-1 and TRBJ2-7; D is ambiguous. V was clipped by 5 bases and J by 6 bases, with 17 bases between them. CDR1 and CDR2 from the germline V gene are DFQATT and SNEGSKA (reference sequence). CDR3 size: 13 residues. Written as DNA, the CDR3 is TGCAGTGCTTGGGCCCCGGCGGCAAGCGAGCAGTACTTC. Translation gives CSAWAPAASEQYF.